This T cell receptor (beta chain) is from a study of siplizumab effects on memory and regulatory T cells. Trimming stripped 2 bases from V and 0 bases from J, with 11 bases between. This CDR3 spans 15 amino acids. The germline CDR1 and CDR2 sequences are SGDLS and YYNGEE. A word on this clone: Its specificity is not known.

Study-level points and caveats: The apparent diversity of naive T cells exceeded that of memory cells, and naive T cells seemed to make a major contribution to the alloresponse.

The table came from immunoSEQ multiplex PCR; TCRdb's copy has only in-frame clones and leaves some out. The sample yields tens of thousands of clones, 80% to 95% seen once. The TCR originated in a human donor in good health. Sequencing used CD8+ T cells sorted from blood. The J gene is TRBJ1-1, the V gene TRBV9, with D perhaps TRBD1 (6 bases). As DNA, the CDR3 is TGTGCCAGCAGCGTGACAGGCAATATGAACACTGAAGCTTTCTTT. Its protein product is CASSVTGNMNTEAFF.